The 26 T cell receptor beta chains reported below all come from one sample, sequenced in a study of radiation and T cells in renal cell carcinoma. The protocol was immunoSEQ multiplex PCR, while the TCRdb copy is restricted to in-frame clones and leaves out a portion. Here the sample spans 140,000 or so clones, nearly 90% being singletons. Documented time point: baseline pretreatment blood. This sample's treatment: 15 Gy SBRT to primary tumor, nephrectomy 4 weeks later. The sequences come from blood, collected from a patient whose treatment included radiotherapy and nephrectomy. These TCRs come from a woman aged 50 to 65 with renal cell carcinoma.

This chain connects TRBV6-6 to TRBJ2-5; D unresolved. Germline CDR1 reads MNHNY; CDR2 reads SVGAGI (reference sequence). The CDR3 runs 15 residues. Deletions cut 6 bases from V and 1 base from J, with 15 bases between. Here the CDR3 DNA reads TGTGCCAGCAGCCCACGGGCGGTCTCCCAAGAGACCCAGTACTTC. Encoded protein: CASSPRAVSQETQYF.

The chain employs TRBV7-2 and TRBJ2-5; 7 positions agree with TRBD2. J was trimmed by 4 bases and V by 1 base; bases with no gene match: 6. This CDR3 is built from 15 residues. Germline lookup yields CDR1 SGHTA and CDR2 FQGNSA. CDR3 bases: TGTGCCAGCAGCTTAGGAGCAGCGGGGCGAGAGACCCAGTACTTC. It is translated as CASSLGAAGRETQYF. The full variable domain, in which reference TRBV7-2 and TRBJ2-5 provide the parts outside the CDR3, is GAGVSQSPSNKVTEKGKDVELRCDPISGHTALYWYRQSLGQGLEFLIYFQGNSAPDKSGLPSDRFSAERTGGSVSTLTIQRTQQEDSAVYLCASSLGAAGRETQYFGPGTRLLVL.

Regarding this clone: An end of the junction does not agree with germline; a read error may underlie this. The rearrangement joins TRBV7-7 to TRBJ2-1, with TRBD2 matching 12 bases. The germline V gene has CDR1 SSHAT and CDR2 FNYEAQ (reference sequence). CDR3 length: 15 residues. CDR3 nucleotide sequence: TGTGCTAGCAGTTTAGCTAGCGGGGGGGCTGGGGAGCAGTTCTTC. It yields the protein CASSLASGGAGEQFF.

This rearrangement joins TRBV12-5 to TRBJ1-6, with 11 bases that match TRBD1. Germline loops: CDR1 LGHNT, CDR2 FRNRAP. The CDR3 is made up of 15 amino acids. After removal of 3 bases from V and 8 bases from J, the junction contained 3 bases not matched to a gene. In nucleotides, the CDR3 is TGTGCTAGTGGTTTTTCGGGACAGGGGGATTCACCCCTCCACTTT. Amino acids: CASGFSGQGDSPLHF.

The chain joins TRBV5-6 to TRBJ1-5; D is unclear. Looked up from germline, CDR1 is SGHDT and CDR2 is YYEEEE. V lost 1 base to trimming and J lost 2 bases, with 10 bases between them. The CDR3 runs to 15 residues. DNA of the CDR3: TGTGCCAGCAGCTTGTCGACATCGGGCAATCAGCCCCAGCATTTT. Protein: CASSLSTSGNQPQHF.

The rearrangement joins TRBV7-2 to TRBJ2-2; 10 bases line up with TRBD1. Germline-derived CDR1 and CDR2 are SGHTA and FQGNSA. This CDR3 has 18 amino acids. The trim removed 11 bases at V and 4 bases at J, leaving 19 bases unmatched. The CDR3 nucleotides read TGTGCCGTCCACCGAGGGGACAGGGGCTTGCGAAGCACCGGGGAGCTGTTTTTT. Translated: CAVHRGDRGLRSTGELFF.

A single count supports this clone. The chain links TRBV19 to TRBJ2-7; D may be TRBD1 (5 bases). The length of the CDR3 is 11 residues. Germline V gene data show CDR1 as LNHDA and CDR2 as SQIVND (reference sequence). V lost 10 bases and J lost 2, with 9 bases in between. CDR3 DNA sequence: TGTGCCACCCAGGGTACCTACGAGCAGTACTTC. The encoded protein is CATQGTYEQYF. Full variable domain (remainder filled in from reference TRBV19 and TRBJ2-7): DGGITQSPKYLFRKEGQNVTLSCEQNLNHDAMYWYRQDPGQGLRLIYYSQIVNDFQKGDIAEGYSVSREKKESFPLTVTSAQKNPTAFYLCATQGTYEQYFGPGTRLTVT.

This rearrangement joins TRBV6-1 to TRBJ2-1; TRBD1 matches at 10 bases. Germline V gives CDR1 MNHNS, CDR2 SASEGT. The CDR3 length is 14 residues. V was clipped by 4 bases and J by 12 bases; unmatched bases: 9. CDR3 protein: CASSVRQGALGQFF. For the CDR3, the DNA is TGTGCCAGCAGTGTTCGACAGGGGGCGTTGGGGCAGTTCTTC.

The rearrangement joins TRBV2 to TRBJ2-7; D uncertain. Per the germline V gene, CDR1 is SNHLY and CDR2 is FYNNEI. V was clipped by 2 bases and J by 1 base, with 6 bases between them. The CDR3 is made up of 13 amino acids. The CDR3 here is CASSELLSYEQYF. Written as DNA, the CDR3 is TGTGCCAGCAGTGAATTGTTATCCTACGAGCAGTACTTC.

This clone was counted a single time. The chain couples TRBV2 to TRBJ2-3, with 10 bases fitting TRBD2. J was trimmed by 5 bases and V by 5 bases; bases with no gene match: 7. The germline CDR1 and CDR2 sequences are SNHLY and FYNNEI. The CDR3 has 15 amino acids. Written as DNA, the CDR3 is TGTGCCAGCAGTCGGGTAGCGGGGGGTTTAGATACGCAGTATTTT. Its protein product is CASSRVAGGLDTQYF. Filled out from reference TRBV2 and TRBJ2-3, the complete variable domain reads EPEVTQTPSHQVTQMGQEVILRCVPISNHLYFYWYRQILGQKVEFLVSFYNNEISEKSEIFDDQFSVERPDGSNFTLKIRSTKLEDSAMYFCASSRVAGGLDTQYFGPGTRLTVL.

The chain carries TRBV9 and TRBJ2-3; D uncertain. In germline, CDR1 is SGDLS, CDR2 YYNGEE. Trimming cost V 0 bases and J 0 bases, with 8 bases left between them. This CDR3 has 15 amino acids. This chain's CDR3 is CASSVEAVSTDTQYF. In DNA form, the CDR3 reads TGTGCCAGCAGCGTAGAGGCGGTAAGCACAGATACGCAGTATTTT. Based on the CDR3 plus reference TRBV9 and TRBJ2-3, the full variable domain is DSGVTQTPKHLITATGQRVTLRCSPRSGDLSVYWYQQSLDQGLQFLIQYYNGEERAKGNILERFSAQQFPDLHSELNLSSLELGDSALYFCASSVEAVSTDTQYFGPGTRLTVL.

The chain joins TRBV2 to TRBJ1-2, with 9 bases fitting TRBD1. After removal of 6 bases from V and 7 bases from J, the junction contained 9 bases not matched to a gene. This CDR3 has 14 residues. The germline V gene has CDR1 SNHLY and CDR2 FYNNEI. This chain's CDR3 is CASSNRDRVTGYTF. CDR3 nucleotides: TGTGCCAGCAGCAACCGGGACAGGGTTACTGGCTACACCTTC.

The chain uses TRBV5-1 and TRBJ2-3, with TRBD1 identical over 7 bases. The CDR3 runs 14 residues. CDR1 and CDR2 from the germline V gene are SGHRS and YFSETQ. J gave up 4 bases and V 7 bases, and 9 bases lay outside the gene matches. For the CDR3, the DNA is TGCGCCAGCTCTAAAGACAGGGCGGCAGATACGCAGTATTTT. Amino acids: CASSKDRAADTQYF.

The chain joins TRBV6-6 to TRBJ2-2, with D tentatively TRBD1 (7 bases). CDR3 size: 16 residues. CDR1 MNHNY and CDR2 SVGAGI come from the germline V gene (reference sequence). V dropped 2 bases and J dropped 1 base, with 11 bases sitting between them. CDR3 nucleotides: TGTGCCAGCAGTTACGCGGGACAGCTGAACACCGGGGAGCTGTTTTTT. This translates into CASSYAGQLNTGELFF.

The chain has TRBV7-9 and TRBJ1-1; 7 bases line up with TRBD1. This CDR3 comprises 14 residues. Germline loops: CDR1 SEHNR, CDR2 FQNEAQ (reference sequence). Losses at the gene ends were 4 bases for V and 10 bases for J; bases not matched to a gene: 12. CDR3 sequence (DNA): TGTGCCAGCAGCTCTACAGGGGACCCTCTGAGAGCTTTCTTT. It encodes CASSSTGDPLRAFF.

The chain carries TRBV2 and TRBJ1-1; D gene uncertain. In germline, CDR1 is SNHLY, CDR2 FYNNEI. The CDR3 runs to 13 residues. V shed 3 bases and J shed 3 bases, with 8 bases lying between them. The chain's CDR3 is CASSDRQDTEAFF. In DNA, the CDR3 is TGTGCCAGCAGTGACAGGCAAGACACTGAAGCTTTCTTT.

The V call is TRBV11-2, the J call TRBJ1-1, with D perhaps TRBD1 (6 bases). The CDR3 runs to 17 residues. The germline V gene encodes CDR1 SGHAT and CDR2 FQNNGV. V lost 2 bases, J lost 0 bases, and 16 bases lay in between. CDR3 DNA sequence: TGTGCCAGCAGCTTACAGGGGTCCCTCATCATGAACACTGAAGCTTTCTTT. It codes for CASSLQGSLIMNTEAFF.

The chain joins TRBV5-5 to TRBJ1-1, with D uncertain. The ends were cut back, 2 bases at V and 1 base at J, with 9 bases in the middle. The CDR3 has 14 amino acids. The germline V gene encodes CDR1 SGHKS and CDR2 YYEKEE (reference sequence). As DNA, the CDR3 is TGTGCCAGCAGCTTTTCCCCCCAGAACACTGAAGCTTTCTTT. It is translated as CASSFSPQNTEAFF.

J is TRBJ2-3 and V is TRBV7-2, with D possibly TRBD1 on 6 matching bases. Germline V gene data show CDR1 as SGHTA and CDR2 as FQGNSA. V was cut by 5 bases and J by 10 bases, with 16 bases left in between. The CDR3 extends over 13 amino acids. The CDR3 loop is CASSTEVSGAQYF. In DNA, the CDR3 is TGTGCCAGCAGCACCGAGGTGTCAGGGGCGCAGTATTTT.

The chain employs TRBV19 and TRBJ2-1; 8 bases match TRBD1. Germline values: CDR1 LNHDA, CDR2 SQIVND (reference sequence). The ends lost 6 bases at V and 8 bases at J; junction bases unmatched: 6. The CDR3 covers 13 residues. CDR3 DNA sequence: TGTGCCAGTAGAAAGACAGGGGTAGATGAGCAGTTCTTC. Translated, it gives CASRKTGVDEQFF.

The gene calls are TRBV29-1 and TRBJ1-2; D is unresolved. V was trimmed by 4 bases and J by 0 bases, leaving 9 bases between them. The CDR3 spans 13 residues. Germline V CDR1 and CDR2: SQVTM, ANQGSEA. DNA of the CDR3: TGCAGCGTTGTGGGTCTAACTAACTATGGCTACACCTTC. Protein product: CSVVGLTNYGYTF. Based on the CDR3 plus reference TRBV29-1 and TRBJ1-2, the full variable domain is SAVISQKPSRDICQRGTSLTIQCQVDSQVTMMFWYRQQPGQSLTLIATANQGSEATYESGFVIDKFPISRPNLTFSTLTVSNMSPEDSSIYLCSVVGLTNYGYTFGSGTRLTVV.

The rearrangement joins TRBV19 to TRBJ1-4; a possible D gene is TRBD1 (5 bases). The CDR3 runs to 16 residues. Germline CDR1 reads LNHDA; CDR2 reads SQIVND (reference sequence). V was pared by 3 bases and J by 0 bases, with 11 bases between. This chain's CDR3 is CASSMGEVTTNEKLFF. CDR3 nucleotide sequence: TGTGCCAGTAGTATGGGGGAAGTGACAACTAATGAAAAACTGTTTTTT.

The CDR3 here is CASNPGGRYGYTF. In nucleotides, the CDR3 is TGTGCCAGTAACCCAGGGGGGAGGTATGGCTACACCTTC. The gene calls are TRBV19 and TRBJ1-2; 7 positions agree with TRBD1. Germline V lookup: CDR1 LNHDA, CDR2 SQIVND (reference sequence). This CDR3 has 13 residues. V trimming: 7 bases; J trimming: 5 bases; junction bases outside the gene matches: 7.

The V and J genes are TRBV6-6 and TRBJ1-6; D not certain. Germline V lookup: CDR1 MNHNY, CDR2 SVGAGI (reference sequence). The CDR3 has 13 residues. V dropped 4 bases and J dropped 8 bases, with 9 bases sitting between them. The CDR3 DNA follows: TGTGCCAGCAGTTCGGACGGTTATTCACCCCTCCACTTT. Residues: CASSSDGYSPLHF.

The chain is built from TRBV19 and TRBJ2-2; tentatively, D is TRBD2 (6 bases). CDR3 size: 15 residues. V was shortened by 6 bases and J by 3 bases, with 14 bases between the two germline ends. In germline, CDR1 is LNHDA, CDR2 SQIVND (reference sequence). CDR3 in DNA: TGTGCCAGTAGCGACGGGACTCTATACACCGGGGAGCTGTTTTTT. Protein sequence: CASSDGTLYTGELFF. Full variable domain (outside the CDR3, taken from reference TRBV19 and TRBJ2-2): DGGITQSPKYLFRKEGQNVTLSCEQNLNHDAMYWYRQDPGQGLRLIYYSQIVNDFQKGDIAEGYSVSREKKESFPLTVTSAQKNPTAFYLCASSDGTLYTGELFFGEGSRLTVL.

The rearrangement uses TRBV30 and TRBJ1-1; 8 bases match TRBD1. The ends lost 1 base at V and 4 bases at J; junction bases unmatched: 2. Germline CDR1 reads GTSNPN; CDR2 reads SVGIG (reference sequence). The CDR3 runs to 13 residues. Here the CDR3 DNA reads TGTGCCTGGAGTGCCGACAGGGGCACTGAAGCTTTCTTT. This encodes CAWSADRGTEAFF.